This entry lists 7 T cell receptor beta chains sequenced from one sample in a study of blood T cell repertoires in COVID-19. Libraries were prepared by immunoSEQ multiplex PCR; TCRdb keeps only in-frame clonotypes and omits some of them. The data show 55,000 to 70,000 clones, about 87% seen once. The source material was peripheral blood. The receptors derive from a man aged 55 to 69 with acute or convalescent COVID-19.

This chain links TRBV19 with TRBJ2-7; 10 nucleotides match TRBD1. J gave up 0 bases and V 9 bases, and 14 bases lay outside the gene matches. CDR3 length equals 17 residues. Germline V CDR1 and CDR2: LNHDA, SQIVND (reference sequence). The CDR3 region has the DNA TGTGCCAGCCAACCGGGACAGGGGAAGGGGGGCTCCTACGAGCAGTACTTC. Protein sequence: CASQPGQGKGGSYEQYF.

This clone is a singleton in its sample. The V call is TRBV6-5, the J call TRBJ1-1; D call uncertain. Per germline, CDR1 MNHEY and CDR2 SVGAGI. Between the trimmed V and J ends, which lost 2 bases and 6 bases, there was a span of 19 bases. This CDR3 spans 16 amino acids. CDR3 nucleotides: TGTGCCAGCAGTTACGGCGGAGGAGCCGCTCACGCTGAAGCTTTCTTT. This gives the protein CASSYGGGAAHAEAFF.

The J gene is TRBJ1-1, the V gene TRBV10-1, with 7 bases fitting TRBD1. The CDR3 loop spans 14 amino acids. V was clipped by 6 bases and J by 2 bases; unmatched bases: 6. CDR1 WNHNN and CDR2 SYGVQD come from the germline V gene (reference sequence). The CDR3 region is CASRAGTANTEAFF. CDR3 in DNA: TGCGCCAGCAGGGCCGGGACAGCTAACACTGAAGCTTTCTTT.

V gene TRBV5-1 combines with J gene TRBJ1-1; TRBD1 might be the D (6 bases). Trimming stripped 3 bases from V and 4 bases from J, with 25 bases between. Germline V gives CDR1 SGHRS, CDR2 YFSETQ. The CDR3 totals 18 residues. The CDR3 bases are TGCGCCAGCAGCTCAAAGTCAGGGGCATGGGGAAGCCCCACTGAAGCTTTCTTT. Its translation is CASSSKSGAWGSPTEAFF.

V is TRBV9 and J is TRBJ1-6; possibly TRBD1 for D (5 bases). The V end lost 0 bases, the J end lost 6 bases, and 16 bases lay between the germline ends. CDR3 size: 17 residues. Per the germline V gene, CDR1 is SGDLS and CDR2 is YYNGEE. The CDR3 DNA reads as TGTGCCAGCAGCGTAGAGACCCCTGGGCAGGGTAATTCACCCCTCCACTTT. It is translated as CASSVETPGQGNSPLHF.

The V gene is TRBV10-2, the J gene TRBJ1-6, with D possibly TRBD1 on 6 matching bases. Germline values: CDR1 WSHSY, CDR2 SAAADI. The CDR3 has 14 residues. The germline V and J ends were trimmed by 2 bases and 5 bases, with 7 bases remaining between them. The CDR3, as DNA: TGCGCCAGCAGTGAGCAGGGGAATAATTCACCCCTCCACTTT. It codes for CASSEQGNNSPLHF.

The chain joins TRBV9 to TRBJ1-6, with 9 bases identical to TRBD1. The germline V gene encodes CDR1 SGDLS and CDR2 YYNGEE. The CDR3 is made up of 13 amino acids. V was pared by 6 bases and J by 8 bases, with 3 bases of the junction left unmatched. This chain's CDR3 is CASNRDRDSPLHF. The CDR3 coding sequence is TGTGCCAGCAATAGGGACAGGGATTCACCCCTCCACTTT.